This T cell receptor (beta chain) derives from a study of neurological immune-mediated disorders. 5'RACE with 10-nucleotide random UMIs produced the cDNA. TCRdb ran MiXCR on the 5' RACE reads and lists one entry per CDR3 protein. Of over 50,000 distinct CDR3 sequences listed, roughly 4.9% are singletons. This clonotype came up many times. The CDR3 contains 15 residues. V dropped 5 bases and J dropped 1 base, with 13 bases sitting between them. Germline V gives CDR1 SGHAT, CDR2 FQDESV (reference sequence). The chain links TRBV11-1 to TRBJ2-3, with D perhaps matching TRBD1 or TRBD2 (5 bases each). The sample consisted of PBMCs. The TCR comes from a human donor with multiple sclerosis. The donor label of this sample is uncertain. The CDR3 spells CASSPRGARTDTQYF. The CDR3 coding sequence is TGTGCCAGCAGCCCCCGAGGGGCCCGCACAGATACGCAGTATTTT. Full variable domain (rest looked up from reference TRBV11-1 and TRBJ2-3): EAEVAQSPRYKITEKSQAVAFWCDPISGHATLYWYRQILGQGPELLVQFQDESVVDDSQLPKDRFSAERLKGVDSTLKIQPAELGDSAMYLCASSPRGARTDTQYFGPGTRLTVL.